This T cell receptor (beta chain) was sequenced during a study of blood T cells in healthy people across ages. The authors ran a second PCR of about 7 to 12 cycles using a sample-barcoded 5' primer and a J-beta primer mix. A 12-random-nucleotide template-switch adaptor tagged each cDNA molecule. TCRdb itself ran the 5' RACE reads through MiXCR, one entry per CDR3 protein. The sample records roughly 1,000,000 distinct CDR3 sequences, 25% being singletons. In terms of origin and age, donors were healthy Caucasian individuals from Russia aged about 6 to 90. This CDR3 region has 18 residues. The germline V gene encodes CDR1 SGDLS and CDR2 YYNGEE. Trimming removed 4 bases from V and 4 bases from J, with 21 bases in between. The same data also went into a second study, on T cells of mothers and their children.

This clonotype originated in a girl aged 2 to 9 in good health. The chain links TRBV9 to TRBJ2-6; D ambiguous. The source material was blood. In DNA form, the CDR3 reads TGTGCCAGCAGCTCCAAAATTTCATCCCTTAGAGGGGCCAACGTCCTGACTTTC. Protein sequence: CASSSKISSLRGANVLTF.